A single sample is the source of the 20 T cell receptor beta chains below, sequenced in a study of cytomegalovirus exposure and HLA in healthy donors. PCR used 60 Vbeta primers and 13 Jbeta primers. Some clones are missing from TCRdb's copy, which holds only in-frame ones; the method was immunoSEQ multiplex PCR. The table includes 170,000 or so clones, over 65% detected once. Sequencing input: PBMCs. Every receptor here comes from a woman aged 55-69 years in good health and CMV-seropositive.

This clone was detected ten times or more. This sequence joins TRBV5-4 and TRBJ1-1; 9 bases align to TRBD1. V lost 4 bases to trimming and J lost 5 bases; unmatched junction nucleotides: 15. This CDR3 has 17 residues. Per germline, CDR1 SGHNT and CDR2 YYREEE (reference sequence). The CDR3 protein is CASSPGYGTGSSTEAFF. The CDR3 DNA sequence: TGTGCCAGCAGCCCAGGGTATGGGACAGGGTCCTCGACTGAAGCTTTCTTT.

The V gene is TRBV12-5, the J gene TRBJ2-5, with a tentative D call TRBD1 (6 bases). The germline V and J ends were trimmed by 0 bases and 1 base, with 21 bases remaining between them. CDR3 length: 19 amino acids. Germline-derived CDR1 and CDR2 are LGHNT and FRNRAP. This CDR3 reads CASGLVFANVGQTQETQYF. DNA of the CDR3: TGTGCTAGTGGTTTGGTATTTGCCAATGTCGGACAGACCCAAGAGACCCAGTACTTC.

This clone turned up a few times. The chain uses TRBV7-3 and TRBJ2-2; D not resolved. The germline V gene encodes CDR1 SGHTA and CDR2 FQGTGA. V was trimmed by 5 bases and J by 2 bases, leaving 9 bases between them. The CDR3 has 14 amino acids. CDR3 sequence reads: CASSPSHNTGELFF. Written as DNA, the CDR3 is TGTGCCAGCAGCCCTTCACACAACACCGGGGAGCTGTTTTTT.

In this sample, this clone turned up a few times. The chain joins TRBV28 to TRBJ1-2; tentative D call: TRBD1 (5 bases). The CDR3 runs 15 residues. V dropped 4 bases and J dropped 5 bases, with 17 bases sitting between them. Germline lookup yields CDR1 MDHEN and CDR2 SYDVKM. CDR3 bases: TGTGCCAGCAGTTCAGGGTTTAGTGATGGATATGGCTACACCTTC. This encodes CASSSGFSDGYGYTF.

This clone was counted a single time. The chain carries TRBV6-8 and TRBJ1-6; tentatively, D is TRBD1 (6 bases). The CDR3 consists of 16 residues. Germline V gene lookup returns CDR1 MNHGY and CDR2 SAAAGT. The V end lost 2 bases, the J end lost 4 bases, and 12 bases lay between the germline ends. CDR3 loop: CASSYAGGQYNSPLHF. The CDR3 bases are TGTGCCAGCAGTTACGCTGGGGGCCAATATAATTCACCCCTCCACTTT.

The chain couples TRBV30 to TRBJ1-5, with 7 bases identical to TRBD1. This CDR3 has 15 residues. The germline gives CDR1 GTSNPN, CDR2 SVGIG (reference sequence). With 1 base clipped from V and 3 bases from J, the junction kept 6 bases outside the gene matches. CDR3 loop: CAWSARTGFNQPQHF. CDR3 nucleotide sequence: TGTGCCTGGAGTGCCCGGACAGGATTCAATCAGCCCCAGCATTTT.

This chain links TRBV28 with TRBJ2-1; 8 nucleotides agree with TRBD2. The CDR3 runs to 15 residues. The germline gives CDR1 MDHEN, CDR2 SYDVKM. V gave up 7 bases and J gave up 5 bases; unmatched junction bases: 10. The CDR3 DNA follows: TGTGCCAGCACCTTCCGGGGGGGCCGAAACAATGAGCAGTTCTTC. This encodes CASTFRGGRNNEQFF.

CDR3 nucleotide sequence: TGTGCCAGCAGTTACTCGATAGCCATCCAAGAGACCCAGTACTTC. It is translated as CASSYSIAIQETQYF. V is TRBV6-5 and J is TRBJ2-5; D is uncertain. CDR1 and CDR2 from the germline V gene are MNHEY and SVGAGI. Trimming removed 0 bases from V and 1 base from J, with 9 bases in between. The CDR3 is made up of 15 amino acids.

The chain couples TRBV2 to TRBJ2-7, with TRBD2 matching 7 bases. This CDR3 comprises 13 residues. Germline trimming cut 10 bases from V and 6 bases from J; bases unmatched to any gene: 12. Germline assignment: CDR1 SNHLY and CDR2 FYNNEI. CDR3 sequence reads: CAIRRPGGSEQYF. DNA of the CDR3: TGTGCCATACGTAGACCGGGAGGTTCCGAGCAGTACTTC.

V and J are TRBV27 and TRBJ1-1; no reliable D call. This CDR3 is built from 13 residues. Germline lookup yields CDR1 MNHEY and CDR2 SMNVEV (reference sequence). The ends were cut back, 4 bases at V and 5 bases at J, with 11 bases in the middle. CDR3 sequence reads: CASSSASGTEAFF. In DNA form, the CDR3 reads TGTGCCAGCAGTTCCGCGAGCGGAACTGAAGCTTTCTTT.

This CDR3 is CASSQDQGSQETQYF. The CDR3 nucleotides read TGCGCCAGCAGCCAAGATCAGGGGTCTCAAGAGACCCAGTACTTC. This chain uses TRBV4-1 with TRBJ2-5; D may be TRBD1 (6 bases). Trimming pared 0 bases from V and 2 bases from J, leaving 10 bases between. The CDR3 sequence is 15 residues long. Per the germline V gene, CDR1 is MGHRA and CDR2 is YSYEKL.

This chain uses TRBV29-1 with TRBJ1-2; 9 positions agree with TRBD1. This CDR3 is built from 13 residues. Per germline, CDR1 SQVTM and CDR2 ANQGSEA. V lost 3 bases and J lost 7; bases outside the gene matches: 6. In DNA, the CDR3 is TGCAGCGTTGATCCACAGGGGGCTAGTGGCTACACCTTC. This translates into CSVDPQGASGYTF.

The J gene is TRBJ2-7, the V gene TRBV19, with D perhaps TRBD1 (6 bases). This CDR3 is 16 amino acids long. Germline loops: CDR1 LNHDA, CDR2 SQIVND (reference sequence). V was clipped by 5 bases and J by 3 bases, with 20 bases between them. The CDR3 sequence is CASSGGTQVPYYEQYF. The CDR3 nucleotides read TGTGCCAGTAGTGGGGGCACACAGGTACCGTACTACGAGCAGTACTTC. The variable domain in full, with the rest retrieved from reference TRBV19 and TRBJ2-7, is DGGITQSPKYLFRKEGQNVTLSCEQNLNHDAMYWYRQDPGQGLRLIYYSQIVNDFQKGDIAEGYSVSREKKESFPLTVTSAQKNPTAFYLCASSGGTQVPYYEQYFGPGTRLTVT.

The chain recombines TRBV10-3 with TRBJ2-7; D perhaps matches TRBD1 (6 bases). CDR3 size: 14 residues. The germline V gene has CDR1 ENHRY and CDR2 SYGVKD. V dropped 6 bases and J dropped 2 bases, with 14 bases sitting between them. The CDR3 reads CAIRDPGHTYEQYF. DNA of the CDR3: TGTGCCATCAGGGACCCGGGACACACCTACGAGCAGTACTTC.

The chain uses TRBV19 and TRBJ1-5; TRBD1 is a possible D gene (6 bases). The germline gives CDR1 LNHDA, CDR2 SQIVND (reference sequence). Trimming cost V 0 bases and J 6 bases, with 12 bases left between them. The CDR3 has 15 amino acids. The CDR3 reads CASSIEGGVVQPQHF. CDR3 coding DNA: TGTGCCAGTAGTATAGAAGGGGGAGTGGTTCAGCCCCAGCATTTT. The full variable domain, its missing parts supplied by reference TRBV19 and TRBJ1-5, is DGGITQSPKYLFRKEGQNVTLSCEQNLNHDAMYWYRQDPGQGLRLIYYSQIVNDFQKGDIAEGYSVSREKKESFPLTVTSAQKNPTAFYLCASSIEGGVVQPQHFGDGTRLSIL.

This rearrangement joins TRBV28 to TRBJ2-5; 7 nucleotides match TRBD2. With the DNA end fitting TRBJ2-7 better, the J assignment may be wrong. Germline V lookup: CDR1 MDHEN, CDR2 SYDVKM. This CDR3 is 12 amino acids long. CDR3 nucleotides: TGTGCCAGCAGTTGGGGGGGCTACGAGCAGTACTTC. As protein: CASSWGGYEQYF.

Comments on this clone: An end of the junction differs from the germline gene, which may be a read error. This chain links TRBV7-9 with TRBJ1-1, with D perhaps matching TRBD1 (6 bases). The length of the CDR3 is 15 residues. The germline CDR1 and CDR2 sequences are SEHNR and FQNEAQ (reference sequence). The CDR3 loop reads CSSSFGQPMNTEAFF. DNA of the CDR3: TGTTCCAGCAGCTTTGGACAGCCCATGAACACTGAAGCTTTCTTT.

V is TRBV19 and J is TRBJ1-2, with D perhaps TRBD1 (5 bases). The germline CDR1 and CDR2 sequences are LNHDA and SQIVND (reference sequence). Trimming cost V 10 bases and J 5 bases, with 17 bases left between them. CDR3 size: 13 residues. As DNA, the CDR3 is TGTGCCACCAGGTGGGGCGAGTGGTATGGCTACACCTTC. Protein: CATRWGEWYGYTF.

V and J are TRBV4-2 and TRBJ2-7; 12 positions agree with TRBD2. This CDR3 has 16 amino acids. V shed 5 bases, J shed 4 bases, and the junction held 9 bases outside the gene matches. Germline loops: CDR1 LGHNA, CDR2 YNFKEQ. The CDR3 DNA reads TGTGCCAGCAGCAAAGCTAGCGGGGGGGCTTGGTACGAGCAGTACTTC. It specifies CASSKASGGAWYEQYF.

V and J are TRBV4-1 and TRBJ2-3; 7 bases map to TRBD2. Losses at the gene ends were 1 base for V and 5 bases for J; bases not matched to a gene: 6. The CDR3 totals 15 residues. The germline CDR1 and CDR2 sequences are MGHRA and YSYEKL. The CDR3 region is CASSQVAGVGDTQYF. CDR3 bases: TGCGCCAGCAGCCAAGTCGCGGGAGTGGGAGATACGCAGTATTTT.